A single sample gave rise to the 20 T cell receptor beta chains below, sequenced in a study of Ad26.COV2.S vaccination and SARS-CoV-2 variants. Treatment noted: some 19 received Ad26.COV2.S at low or high dose, single or two shots; about 5 received placebo; per-sample allocation not given. Sample collection was performed on day 63 after the first vaccine or placebo injection. Libraries were prepared by immunoSEQ multiplex PCR; TCRdb keeps only in-frame clonotypes and omits some of them. The data show over 300,000 clones, about 80% seen once. The material sequenced was peripheral blood, taken in a trial of Ad26.COV2.S vaccine versus placebo. All receptors derive from a person between 18 and 59 years old who received the Ad26.COV2.S COVID-19 vaccine or a placebo.

This chain links TRBV7-8 with TRBJ1-2; D uncertain. This CDR3 has 13 residues. Trimming took 5 bases from V and 8 from J, leaving 15 bases between them. CDR1 and CDR2 from the germline V gene are SGHVS and FQNEAQ. Here the CDR3 DNA reads TGTGCCAGCAGCCCCCGGAGGGAGGGAGGCTACACCTTC. This codes for CASSPRREGGYTF.

This clone occurred once. One end of the junction does not line up with germline, which may come from a read error. The chain has TRBV27 and TRBJ1-4; no clear D gene. The CDR3 sequence is 13 residues long. Germline CDR1 is MNHEY and CDR2 is SMNVEV (reference sequence). CDR3 in amino acids: CACRRATNEKLFF. CDR3 sequence (DNA): TGTGCCTGCAGAAGGGCAACTAATGAAAAACTGTTTTTT.

The chain uses TRBV3-1 (or the pseudogene TRBV3-2) and TRBJ2-7; D not resolved. Trimming cost V 5 bases and J 3 bases, with 11 bases left between them. The germline gives CDR1 LGHDT, CDR2 YNNKEL (reference sequence). This CDR3 is 13 amino acids long. CDR3 sequence reads: CASSNGPIYEQYF. CDR3 DNA sequence: TGTGCCAGCAGCAACGGACCGATCTACGAGCAGTACTTC.

V is TRBV5-1 and J is TRBJ2-3; possibly TRBD2 for D (6 bases). The germline V gene has CDR1 SGHRS and CDR2 YFSETQ. V lost 5 bases to trimming and J lost 0 bases, with 13 bases between them. The CDR3 is 15 amino acids. The CDR3 DNA reads TGCGCCAGCAGGTTTGGGACTGGTAGCACAGATACGCAGTATTTT. It is translated as CASRFGTGSTDTQYF.

V and J are TRBV29-1 and TRBJ2-1, with TRBD2 matching over 10 bases. The CDR3 is 17 amino acids. V shed 4 bases, J shed 4 bases, and the junction held 13 bases outside the gene matches. CDR1 is SQVTM and CDR2 is ANQGSEA in the germline V gene. The CDR3, as DNA: TGCAGCGTTGGTCCCCGGGGTAGCGGGGGGTCTTACAATGAGCAGTTCTTC. Its protein is CSVGPRGSGGSYNEQFF.

The rearrangement joins TRBV10-3 to TRBJ2-5; the match to TRBD2 covers 8 bases. Germline V lookup: CDR1 ENHRY, CDR2 SYGVKD. The CDR3 sequence is 14 residues long. V shed 4 bases, J shed 4 bases, and the junction held 5 bases outside the gene matches. In nucleotides, the CDR3 is TGTGCCATCAGTGGGAGCGGGGGACGAGAGACCCAGTACTTC. Encoded protein: CAISGSGGRETQYF.

This sequence joins TRBV23-1 and TRBJ2-1; TRBD1 agrees at 9 bases. TRBV23-1 is an open reading frame, and its role is uncertain. Trimming at V came to 8 bases and at J to 3 bases, leaving 8 bases not matched to a gene. This CDR3 spans 15 amino acids. The chain's CDR3 is CASRPGTGIYNEQFF. DNA of the CDR3: TGCGCCAGCCGCCCCGGGACAGGGATCTACAATGAGCAGTTCTTC.

The table lists this clone with a few counts. The CDR3 DNA reads as TGTGCCAGCAGCCCTAACAGGGGGCTCGGCGAGCAGTACTTC. Amino acid sequence: CASSPNRGLGEQYF. The rearrangement joins TRBV9 to TRBJ2-7; 9 nucleotides line up with TRBD1. The V segment lost 4 bases and the J segment 6 bases; nucleotides outside the gene matches: 8. CDR1 and CDR2 from the germline V gene are SGDLS and YYNGEE. The CDR3 length is 14 residues.

The chain combines TRBV19 with TRBJ2-2, with D hard to call. Germline V gene data show CDR1 as LNHDA and CDR2 as SQIVND (reference sequence). This CDR3 comprises 15 residues. Trimming left V 6 bases short and J 6 bases short, with 17 bases between. The CDR3 DNA sequence: TGTGCCAGTAGCGTTGACCGCGGAAGGGCCGGGGAGCTGTTTTTT. Translated, it gives CASSVDRGRAGELFF.

The rearrangement links TRBV20-1 to TRBJ1-6; maybe TRBD1 (6 bases). Trimming shortened V by 3 bases and J by 6 bases, and 18 bases separated the two germline ends. This CDR3 has 16 residues. The V gene's germline CDR1 is DFQATT and CDR2 SNEGSKA (reference sequence). CDR3 bases: TGCAGTGCTAGTCTGAGAGGGGGGTTATTTAATTCACCCCTCCACTTT. Translating it yields CSASLRGGLFNSPLHF.

V and J are TRBV7-9 and TRBJ2-7; weak D call: TRBD1 (6 bases). The CDR3 contains 14 residues. Germline CDR1 reads SEHNR; CDR2 reads FQNEAQ (reference sequence). V dropped 5 bases and J dropped 9 bases, with 20 bases sitting between them. DNA of the CDR3: TGTGCCAGCAGCAATACCGGGACACTAAGGAGGCAGTACTTC. Its protein product is CASSNTGTLRRQYF.

Only a few counts were recorded for this clone. This chain connects TRBV2 to TRBJ1-3; D is undetermined. Trimming removed 4 bases at V and 3 bases at J, with 10 bases between. The CDR3 extends over 14 amino acids. Germline CDR1 and CDR2: SNHLY and FYNNEI. The CDR3 reads CASSGGWGGNTIYF. CDR3 nucleotide sequence: TGTGCCAGCAGTGGTGGCTGGGGTGGAAACACCATATATTTT.

This clone showed up just a few times. The rearrangement links TRBV7-9 to TRBJ1-2; weak D call: TRBD1 (5 bases). V shed 4 bases and J shed 0 bases, with 21 bases lying between them. Per the germline V gene, CDR1 is SEHNR and CDR2 is FQNEAQ (reference sequence). The length of the CDR3 is 18 residues. For the CDR3, the DNA is TGTGCCAGCAGCTCGTTCCGGGACCGCCATCCAGCTAACTATGGCTACACCTTC. Its translation: CASSSFRDRHPANYGYTF. Looking up the rest from reference TRBV7-9 and TRBJ1-2 gives the full variable domain: DTGVSQNPRHKITKRGQNVTFRCDPISEHNRLYWYRQTLGQGPEFLTYFQNEAQLEKSRLLSDRFSAERPKGSFSTLEIQRTEQGDSAMYLCASSSFRDRHPANYGYTFGSGTRLTVV.

This clone was picked up a small number of times. CDR3: CASSSRTLVEQYF. The DNA for the CDR3 is TGTGCCAGCAGTTCCCGGACCCTTGTGGAGCAGTACTTC. V usage is TRBV27 and J usage is TRBJ2-7; D gene ambiguous. This CDR3 has 13 residues. V was shortened by 4 bases and J by 7 bases, with 14 bases between the two germline ends. Germline CDR1 and CDR2: MNHEY and SMNVEV (reference sequence).

The V and J genes are TRBV19 and TRBJ1-1; no definite D call. The germline gives CDR1 LNHDA, CDR2 SQIVND (reference sequence). With 3 bases removed from V and 8 bases from J, the gap between germline ends came to 16 bases. The CDR3 has 14 residues. The CDR3 spells CASSMARAYPEAFF. CDR3 coding DNA: TGTGCCAGTAGTATGGCCCGGGCCTACCCAGAAGCTTTCTTT. The full variable domain, rest sourced from reference TRBV19 and TRBJ1-1, is DGGITQSPKYLFRKEGQNVTLSCEQNLNHDAMYWYRQDPGQGLRLIYYSQIVNDFQKGDIAEGYSVSREKKESFPLTVTSAQKNPTAFYLCASSMARAYPEAFFGQGTRLTVV.

This clone was recorded only once. V usage is TRBV18 and J usage is TRBJ2-1; D might be TRBD1 or TRBD2, each matching 6 bases. This CDR3 has 15 amino acids. Trimming left V 3 bases short and J 8 bases short, with 17 bases between. Germline V lookup: CDR1 KGHSH, CDR2 LQKENI. In nucleotides, the CDR3 is TGTGCCAGCTCACCTGACAGGAGGGGGGTGTATGAGCAGTTCTTC. Residues: CASSPDRRGVYEQFF.

CDR3 in amino acids: CASSIPAGPGYGYTF. DNA of the CDR3: TGTGCCAGTAGTATCCCGGCAGGGCCTGGCTATGGCTACACCTTC. The chain employs TRBV19 and TRBJ1-2; D is possibly TRBD1 (5 bases). Trimming removed 3 bases at V and 4 bases at J, with 15 bases between. Germline V gene data show CDR1 as LNHDA and CDR2 as SQIVND (reference sequence). The CDR3 has 15 amino acids.

The chain recombines TRBV6-1 with TRBJ1-6, with 9 bases identical to TRBD1. Germline CDR1 is MNHNS and CDR2 is SASEGT. The CDR3 has 17 amino acids. Germline trimming cut 4 bases from V and 0 bases from J; bases unmatched to any gene: 4. CDR3 nucleotide sequence: TGTGCCAGCAGTGCTGACAGGGGGACCTCCTATAATTCACCCCTCCACTTT. This sequence encodes CASSADRGTSYNSPLHF.

The rearrangement uses TRBV7-3 and TRBJ2-3, with D perhaps given as TRBD1 or TRBD2 (5 bases each). The CDR3 loop spans 15 amino acids. Germline lookup yields CDR1 SGHTA and CDR2 FQGTGA. Trimming removed 2 bases from V and 1 base from J, with 10 bases in between. CDR3 amino acids: CASSLGGWGTDTQYF. CDR3 nucleotide sequence: TGTGCCAGCAGCTTAGGGGGATGGGGCACAGATACGCAGTATTTT.

The chain recombines TRBV11-1 with TRBJ2-7, with D perhaps matching TRBD2 (7 bases). The length of the CDR3 is 14 residues. The V gene's germline CDR1 is SGHAT and CDR2 FQDESV (reference sequence). V lost 5 bases and J lost 9, with 20 bases in between. CDR3 sequence (DNA): TGTGCCAGCAGCCAACCCGGGACACCGGGGGGGCAGTACTTC. Translation: CASSQPGTPGGQYF.